The clone carrying this T cell receptor beta chain was seen ten or more times. RNA transcripts were the template for amplifying TCR beta CDR3 regions. An initial round of RT-PCR targeting the TCR CDR3 relied on the HTBI primer set. One entry per CDR3 protein, called by TCRdb with MiXCR from the multiplex PCR reads. The sample has around 350,000 distinct CDR3 sequences, approximately 19% seen once. The data belong to a study of T cells in Graves' hyperthyroidism and ophthalmopathy. The CDR3 extends over 11 amino acids. With 7 bases removed from V and 0 bases from J, the gap between germline ends came to 3 bases. The germline V gene has CDR1 DFQATT and CDR2 SNEGSKA (reference sequence). With a duration under 2 months, the hyperthyroidism was newly diagnosed in patients aged 18 to 65.

Material for sequencing was blood. The receptor was isolated from a woman between 18 and 30 years old with Graves' hyperthyroidism. The genes are TRBV20-1 and TRBJ2-2; D unclear. The CDR3 loop reads CSVANTGELFF. In nucleotides, the CDR3 is TGCAGTGTGGCGAACACCGGGGAGCTGTTTTTT.